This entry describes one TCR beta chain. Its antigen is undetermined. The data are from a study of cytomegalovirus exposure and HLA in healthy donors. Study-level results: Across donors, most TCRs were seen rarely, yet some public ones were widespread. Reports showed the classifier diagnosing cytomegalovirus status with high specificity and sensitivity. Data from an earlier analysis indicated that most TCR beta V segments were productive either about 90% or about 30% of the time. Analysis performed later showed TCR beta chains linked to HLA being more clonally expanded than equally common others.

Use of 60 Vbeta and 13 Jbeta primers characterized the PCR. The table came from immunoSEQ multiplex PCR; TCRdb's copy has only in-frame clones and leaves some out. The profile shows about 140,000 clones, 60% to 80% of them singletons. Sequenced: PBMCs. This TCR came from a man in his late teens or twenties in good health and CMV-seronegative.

The CDR3 region has the DNA TGCGCCAGCAGCGAACAGGGAAGCGGCACCGGGGAGCTGTTTTTT. Translated, it gives CASSEQGSGTGELFF. The chain employs TRBV5-1 and TRBJ2-2, with D possibly matching TRBD1 (6 bases). The CDR3 runs 15 residues. Germline CDR1 SGHRS, CDR2 YFSETQ. V was clipped by 4 bases and J by 4 bases, with 14 bases between them.